The clone carrying this TCR beta chain was found many times. Its antigen remains unknown. A template switching step contributed a universal primer site, while unique molecular identifiers were present in the cDNA. TCRdb used MiXCR to reprocess the 5' RACE reads, holding one entry per CDR3 protein. The data contain about 250,000 distinct CDR3 sequences, 7.5% of them singletons. This sample was included in a study of identical twins. General study points: Insertions were reduced in abundant cord blood beta clonotypes but not in memory repertoires.

The CDR3 contains 18 residues. Per germline, CDR1 SGHVS and CDR2 FNYEAQ. Germline trimming cut 5 bases from V and 2 bases from J; bases unmatched to any gene: 14. Every sampled donor was Caucasian and healthy. The data were also submitted as part of a second study, on yellow fever vaccine responses in identical twins. That study adds: Reported findings indicate that twins' vaccine T cell responses seemed partially convergent, partially personalized.

The V gene is TRBV7-6, the J gene TRBJ2-5, with TRBD1 matching 10 bases. The TCR originated in a woman aged 18-35 years in good health. The material sequenced was CD8+ T cells sorted from blood. CDR3 sequence: CASSGTGDSHFLQETQYF. The CDR3 region has the DNA TGTGCCAGCAGCGGGACAGGGGACAGCCACTTCCTACAAGAGACCCAGTACTTC. The entire variable domain, with the rest obtained from reference TRBV7-6 and TRBJ2-5, is as follows: GAGVSQSPRYKVTKRGQDVALRCDPISGHVSLYWYRQALGQGPEFLTYFNYEAQQDKSGLPNDRFSAERPEGSISTLTIQRTEQRDSAMYRCASSGTGDSHFLQETQYFGPGTRLLVL.